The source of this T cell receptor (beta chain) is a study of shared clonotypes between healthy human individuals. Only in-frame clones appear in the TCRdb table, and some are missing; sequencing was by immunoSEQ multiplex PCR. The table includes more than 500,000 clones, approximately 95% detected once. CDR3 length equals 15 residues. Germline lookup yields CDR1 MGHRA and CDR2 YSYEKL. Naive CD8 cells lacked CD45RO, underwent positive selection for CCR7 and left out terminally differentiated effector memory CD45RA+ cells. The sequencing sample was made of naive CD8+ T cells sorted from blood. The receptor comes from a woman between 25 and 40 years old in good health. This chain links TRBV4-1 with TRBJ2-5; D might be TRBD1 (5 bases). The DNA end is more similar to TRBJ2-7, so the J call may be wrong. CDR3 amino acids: CASSQDRQGGYEQYF. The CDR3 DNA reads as TGCGCCAGCAGCCAAGATCGGCAGGGCGGCTACGAGCAGTACTTC.